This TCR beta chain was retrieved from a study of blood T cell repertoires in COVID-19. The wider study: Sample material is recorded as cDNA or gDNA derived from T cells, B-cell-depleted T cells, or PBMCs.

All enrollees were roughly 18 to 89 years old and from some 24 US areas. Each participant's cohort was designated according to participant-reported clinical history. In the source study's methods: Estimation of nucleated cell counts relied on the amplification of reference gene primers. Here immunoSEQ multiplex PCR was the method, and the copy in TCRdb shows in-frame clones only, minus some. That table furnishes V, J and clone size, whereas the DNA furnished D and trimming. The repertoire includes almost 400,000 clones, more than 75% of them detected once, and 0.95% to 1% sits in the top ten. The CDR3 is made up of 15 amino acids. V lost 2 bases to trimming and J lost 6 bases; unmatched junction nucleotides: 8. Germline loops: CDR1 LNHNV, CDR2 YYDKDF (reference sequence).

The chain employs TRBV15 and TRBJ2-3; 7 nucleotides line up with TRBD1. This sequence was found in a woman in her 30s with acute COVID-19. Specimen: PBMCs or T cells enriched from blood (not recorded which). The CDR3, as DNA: TGTGCCACCAGCAGACGACAGGGTTGGGAGGATACGCAGTATTTT. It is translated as CATSRRQGWEDTQYF.